The 30 T cell receptor beta chains below all came from one sample that was sequenced in a study of post-analysis software for immune sequencing data. Built from TCR beta cDNA, the libraries had unique molecular identifiers in them. In TCRdb, the PCR reads were re-called with MiXCR into one record per CDR3 protein. The sample carries about 160,000 distinct CDR3 sequences, roughly 40% recorded once. The starting material was blood, obtained after autologous hematopoietic stem cell transplantation. These receptors came from a girl between 5 and 17 years old with multiple sclerosis.

This clonotype showed up just a few times. V is TRBV20-1 and J is TRBJ2-1; D assignment may be TRBD1 or TRBD2 (5 bases each). There are 12 residues in the CDR3. Germline V gene lookup returns CDR1 DFQATT and CDR2 SNEGSKA (reference sequence). V lost 0 bases, J lost 9 bases, and 9 bases lay in between. CDR3: CSARDSGTEQFF. The CDR3 DNA is TGCAGTGCTAGAGATTCGGGGACTGAGCAGTTCTTC.

The V and J genes are TRBV27 and TRBJ2-7; the D gene is possibly TRBD2 (6 bases). V gave up 0 bases and J gave up 9 bases, with 12 bases separating them. The CDR3 extends over 13 amino acids. The germline gives CDR1 MNHEY, CDR2 SMNVEV (reference sequence). CDR3 protein: CASSLSEVEGQYF. The CDR3 DNA reads as TGTGCCAGCAGTTTATCGGAGGTGGAGGGGCAGTACTTC.

This clonotype was recorded a few times. The chain joins TRBV12-3 or TRBV12-4 to TRBJ2-3; 9 bases fit TRBD2. This CDR3 has 18 amino acids. Unmatched junction bases numbered 11, after V lost 3 bases and J lost 1 base. CDR3 DNA: TGTGCCAGCAGTTTTCGCGGCGTCTGGACTAGCGGCACAGATACGCAGTATTTT. This translates into CASSFRGVWTSGTDTQYF.

This clonotype was picked up a small number of times. The gene calls are TRBV10-3 and TRBJ2-3; 7 bases agree with TRBD2. Germline trimming cut 2 bases from V and 2 bases from J; bases unmatched to any gene: 1. CDR3 length equals 14 residues. Germline CDR1 and CDR2: ENHRY and SYGVKD. The CDR3 DNA reads TGTGCCATCAGTGAGGCGGGGGACACAGATACGCAGTATTTT. Its protein is CAISEAGDTDTQYF.

This clonotype has a handful of counts. The genes are TRBV6-1 and TRBJ2-1, with 11 positions matching TRBD2. Germline V gene sequence: CDR1 MNHNS, CDR2 SASEGT. CDR3 size: 17 residues. Trimming at V came to 5 bases and at J to 4 bases, leaving 10 bases not matched to a gene. CDR3 loop: CASSPTSGSSIYNEQFF. The CDR3 DNA sequence: TGTGCCAGCAGTCCTACTAGCGGGAGCTCCATTTACAATGAGCAGTTCTTC.

The CDR3 sequence is CASSVFNGYTF. The CDR3 nucleotides read TGTGCCAGCAGCGTATTCAATGGCTACACCTTC. The rearrangement joins TRBV9 to TRBJ1-2; no firm D call. CDR1 SGDLS and CDR2 YYNGEE come from the germline V gene. The V gene lost 1 base and the J gene lost 6 bases, with 4 bases spanning the gap. This CDR3 is 11 amino acids long.

This clonotype was picked up a small number of times. This CDR3 reads CSAGVGGTGRYEQYF. CDR3 coding DNA: TGCAGCGCCGGTGTGGGGGGGACAGGGAGGTACGAGCAGTACTTC. The genes are TRBV20-1 and TRBJ2-7; 9 nucleotides agree with TRBD1. CDR1 is DFQATT, CDR2 SNEGSKA, per germline (reference sequence). The CDR3 extends over 15 amino acids.

The rearrangement links TRBV29-1 to TRBJ2-7; 9 nucleotides align to TRBD1. The CDR3 runs to 14 residues. Germline trimming cut 4 bases from V and 3 bases from J; bases unmatched to any gene: 7. The germline CDR1 and CDR2 sequences are SQVTM and ANQGSEA. CDR3 amino acids: CSVALGTGIYEQYF. DNA of the CDR3: TGCAGCGTTGCCCTTGGGACAGGGATCTACGAGCAGTACTTC.

The V gene is TRBV7-2, the J gene TRBJ1-4; no definite D call. The CDR3 covers 14 residues. V lost 3 bases and J lost 2, with 7 bases in between. CDR1 and CDR2 from the germline V gene are SGHTA and FQGNSA. Written as DNA, the CDR3 is TGTGCCAGCAGCTTGGGTACCACTAATGAAAAACTGTTTTTT. It translates to CASSLGTTNEKLFF.

With respect to this clonotype: At one boundary the junction diverges from the germline segment, which might be a read error. The chain employs TRBV24-1 and TRBJ1-2; 7 bases are shared with TRBD1. From germline, CDR1 is KGHDR and CDR2 SFDVKD. The CDR3 runs 14 residues. In nucleotides, the CDR3 is TGTGTCACCAGTGATCCCGACAGGGAGGATGGCTACACCTTC. Its protein is CVTSDPDREDGYTF.

The rearrangement links TRBV28 to TRBJ2-1; 10 positions agree with TRBD2. This CDR3 is 14 amino acids long. Germline V CDR1 and CDR2: MDHEN, SYDVKM. V shed 5 bases, J shed 14 bases, and the junction held 12 bases outside the gene matches. This chain's CDR3 is CASSTIAGGVMKFF. The DNA for the CDR3 is TGTGCCAGCAGTACCATAGCGGGAGGCGTAATGAAGTTCTTC.

This clonotype was seen just once. V and J are TRBV12-3 or TRBV12-4 and TRBJ2-7; TRBD1 matches at 7 bases. The CDR3 spans 16 residues. Trimming took 5 bases from V and 0 from J; bases not matched to a gene: 10. The CDR3 spells CASSPDRERVSYEQYF. CDR3 in DNA: TGTGCCAGCAGTCCCGACAGGGAGAGGGTCTCCTACGAGCAGTACTTC.

This chain uses TRBV5-1 with TRBJ2-1, with a weak D call TRBD2 (5 bases). From germline, CDR1 is SGHRS and CDR2 YFSETQ. The CDR3 spans 15 residues. Trimming removed 3 bases from V and 8 bases from J, with 18 bases in between. The DNA of the CDR3 is TGCGCCAGCAGCTCCCCCTTTGCCGACGGGGATGAGCAGTTCTTC. Protein: CASSSPFADGDEQFF.

This chain uses TRBV5-4 with TRBJ2-3; D gene ambiguous. V shed 9 bases and J shed 2 bases, with 13 bases lying between them. Per the germline V gene, CDR1 is SGHNT and CDR2 is YYREEE (reference sequence). The CDR3 has 13 residues. The CDR3 bases are TGTGCCACCCCCGGCGAGCACACAGATACGCAGTATTTT. It encodes CATPGEHTDTQYF.

In this sample, this clonotype turned up a few times. CDR3 coding DNA: TGTGCCAGCAGCTTGAGGGGCCGGATGGATACTGAAGCTTTCTTT. Translated: CASSLRGRMDTEAFF. The chain uses TRBV5-5 and TRBJ1-1, with D possibly matching TRBD1 (5 bases). The CDR3 has 15 amino acids. Deletions cut 1 base from V and 5 bases from J, with 15 bases between. Germline V gives CDR1 SGHKS, CDR2 YYEKEE (reference sequence).

The rearrangement links TRBV20-1 to TRBJ1-2; D not resolved. Trimming pared 5 bases from V and 1 base from J, leaving 17 bases between. CDR1 DFQATT and CDR2 SNEGSKA come from the germline V gene (reference sequence). The CDR3 runs to 15 residues. CDR3 loop: CSAGTPLARNYGYTF. CDR3 bases: TGCAGTGCTGGTACCCCTCTAGCGCGTAACTATGGCTACACCTTC.

The chain combines TRBV7-6 with TRBJ2-3; 9 bases are a match to TRBD1. Losses at the gene ends were 1 base for V and 6 bases for J; bases not matched to a gene: 5. The V gene's germline CDR1 is SGHVS and CDR2 FNYEAQ. CDR3 size: 15 residues. CDR3 in DNA: TGTGCCAGCAGCTTAGGGGGGACAGGGTCCGATACGCAGTATTTT. Encoded protein: CASSLGGTGSDTQYF. Using reference TRBV7-6 and TRBJ2-3 for the parts outside the CDR3, the full variable domain is GAGVSQSPRYKVTKRGQDVALRCDPISGHVSLYWYRQALGQGPEFLTYFNYEAQQDKSGLPNDRFSAERPEGSISTLTIQRTEQRDSAMYRCASSLGGTGSDTQYFGPGTRLTVL.

The table lists this clonotype with a few counts. The rearrangement joins TRBV5-5 to TRBJ2-7, with D perhaps TRBD1 or TRBD2 (5 bases each). Trimming shortened V by 0 bases and J by 3 bases, and 10 bases separated the two germline ends. The germline V gene encodes CDR1 SGHKS and CDR2 YYEKEE (reference sequence). The CDR3 runs 14 residues. The CDR3 DNA reads TGTGCCAGCAGCTTGGCCGGGACCAACTACGAGCAGTACTTC. This sequence encodes CASSLAGTNYEQYF.

The V call is TRBV20-1, the J call TRBJ1-2; D not certain. Germline CDR1 reads DFQATT; CDR2 reads SNEGSKA (reference sequence). This CDR3 has 15 residues. The V end was cut by 5 bases, the J end by 8 bases, with 24 bases between. CDR3 loop: CSAPTTGGFDLGYTF. The DNA for the CDR3 is TGCAGTGCTCCAACAACTGGCGGGTTTGACCTAGGCTACACCTTC.

This clonotype was counted between two and nine times. The chain has TRBV7-9 and TRBJ2-5; 7 positions match TRBD1. CDR3 length: 15 residues. Germline V gene data show CDR1 as SEHNR and CDR2 as FQNEAQ (reference sequence). Trimming at V came to 1 base and at J to 2 bases, leaving 4 bases not matched to a gene. The CDR3 loop is CASSLGDSKQETQYF. The CDR3 nucleotides are TGTGCCAGCAGCTTAGGGGACAGCAAACAAGAGACCCAGTACTTC.

This chain joins TRBV20-1 and TRBJ2-7, with D possibly being TRBD1 or TRBD2 (5 bases each). Germline CDR1 reads DFQATT; CDR2 reads SNEGSKA (reference sequence). The CDR3 covers 15 residues. The germline V and J ends were trimmed by 0 bases and 2 bases, with 14 bases remaining between them. CDR3 DNA sequence: TGCAGTGCTAGAGATTCCGGGGCTAGCCCCTACGAGCAGTACTTC. It codes for CSARDSGASPYEQYF.

This chain joins TRBV7-9 and TRBJ1-2; D possibly corresponds to TRBD1 (5 bases). CDR1 and CDR2 from the germline V gene are SEHNR and FQNEAQ (reference sequence). The CDR3 has 13 residues. V was clipped by 3 bases and J by 2 bases, with 7 bases between them. DNA of the CDR3: TGTGCCAGCAGCTTTTGGGACAACTATGGCTACACCTTC. Translated, it gives CASSFWDNYGYTF. Filled out from reference TRBV7-9 and TRBJ1-2, the complete variable domain reads DTGVSQNPRHKITKRGQNVTFRCDPISEHNRLYWYRQTLGQGPEFLTYFQNEAQLEKSRLLSDRFSAERPKGSFSTLEIQRTEQGDSAMYLCASSFWDNYGYTFGSGTRLTVV.

The V gene is TRBV4-1, the J gene TRBJ2-3; TRBD2 might be the D (5 bases). This CDR3 has 17 amino acids. Trimming cost V 0 bases and J 0 bases, with 13 bases left between them. Germline V gives CDR1 MGHRA, CDR2 YSYEKL. The CDR3 sequence is CASSQDRAEVSTDTQYF. The CDR3, as DNA: TGCGCCAGCAGCCAAGATCGGGCGGAGGTTAGCACAGATACGCAGTATTTT.

V gene TRBV30 combines with J gene TRBJ2-7; tentatively, D is TRBD1 (6 bases). Germline CDR1 reads GTSNPN; CDR2 reads SVGIG (reference sequence). Trimming cost V 7 bases and J 4 bases, with 17 bases left between them. This CDR3 comprises 13 residues. Here the CDR3 DNA reads TGTGCCTCCCTCGGGACATCTGGATACGAGCAGTACTTC. Protein product: CASLGTSGYEQYF.

This clonotype showed up just a few times. The rearrangement joins TRBV20-1 to TRBJ2-1; 8 bases fit TRBD2. Trimming took 6 bases from V and 9 from J; bases not matched to a gene: 10. Germline V gene lookup returns CDR1 DFQATT and CDR2 SNEGSKA (reference sequence). The CDR3 extends over 13 amino acids. CDR3 sequence reads: CSARLAGWGEQFF. The CDR3 nucleotides are TGCAGTGCCCGTCTAGCGGGCTGGGGTGAGCAGTTCTTC.

This clonotype was counted only a few times. The chain has TRBV20-1 and TRBJ2-4; 9 bases align to TRBD2. The tail of the sequence fits TRBJ2-7 better, so the J call may be wrong. Germline V gene data show CDR1 as DFQATT and CDR2 as SNEGSKA (reference sequence). This CDR3 is 16 amino acids long. This CDR3 is CSAQGMGGRALGEQYF. The DNA of the CDR3 is TGCAGTGCCCAGGGAATGGGCGGGAGGGCCTTAGGCGAGCAGTACTTC.

The genes are TRBV29-1 and TRBJ2-1; TRBD2 agrees at 10 bases. This CDR3 has 17 amino acids. The ends lost 2 bases at V and 2 bases at J; junction bases unmatched: 9. CDR1 is SQVTM and CDR2 is ANQGSEA in the germline V gene. CDR3 residues: CSVEWLAGANPYNEQFF. DNA for the CDR3: TGCAGCGTTGAATGGCTAGCGGGGGCAAACCCCTACAATGAGCAGTTCTTC.

On this clonotype itself: A read error may be the cause here, since a much bigger clone is one base away. V gene TRBV28 combines with J gene TRBJ2-6, with a weak D call TRBD2 (7 bases). The V and J ends lost 8 bases and 0 bases respectively, with 26 bases between them. The CDR3 extends over 20 amino acids. Looked up from germline, CDR1 is MDHEN and CDR2 is SYDVKM. The CDR3, as DNA: TGTGCCAGCGGACCCGTCGGGGGGCAGCTCCTATACTCTGGGGCCAACGTCCTGACTTTC. This encodes CASGPVGGQLLYSGANVLTF.

The V and J genes are TRBV7-2 and TRBJ2-1; the D gene is possibly TRBD2 (5 bases). The CDR3 totals 15 residues. Trimming cost V 5 bases and J 3 bases, with 14 bases left between them. Per the germline V gene, CDR1 is SGHTA and CDR2 is FQGNSA. The CDR3 loop is CASSPNPGGYNEQFF. The CDR3 DNA reads as TGTGCCAGCAGCCCTAACCCTGGAGGCTACAATGAGCAGTTCTTC.

A few counts support this clonotype. The V call is TRBV5-6, the J call TRBJ2-1; TRBD2 agrees at 7 bases. Germline values: CDR1 SGHDT, CDR2 YYEEEE. J was trimmed by 1 base and V by 2 bases; bases with no gene match: 6. This CDR3 contains 16 residues. The CDR3 DNA sequence: TGTGCCAGCAGCTTCTTCGACGGGAGGTCCTACAATGAGCAGTTCTTC. Translated, it gives CASSFFDGRSYNEQFF.